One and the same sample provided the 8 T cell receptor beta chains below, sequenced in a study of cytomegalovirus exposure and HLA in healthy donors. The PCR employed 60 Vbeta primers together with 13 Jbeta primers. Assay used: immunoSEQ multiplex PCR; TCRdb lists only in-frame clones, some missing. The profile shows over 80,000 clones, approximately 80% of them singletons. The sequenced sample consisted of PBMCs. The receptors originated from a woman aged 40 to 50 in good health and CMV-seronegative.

CDR3 nucleotides: TGTGCCAGCAGCTCAGGACAAAGCTACGAGCAGTACTTC. This gives the protein CASSSGQSYEQYF. The V and J genes are TRBV11-3 and TRBJ2-7; D may be TRBD1 (5 bases). This CDR3 is 13 amino acids long. Trimming stripped 4 bases from V and 3 bases from J, with 10 bases between. The germline V gene has CDR1 SGHNT and CDR2 YENEEA. The full variable domain, with the rest looked up from reference TRBV11-3 and TRBJ2-7, is EAGVVQSPRYKIIEKKQPVAFWCNPISGHNTLYWYLQNLGQGPELLIRYENEEAVDDSQLPKDRFSAERLKGVDSTLKIQPAELGDSAVYLCASSSGQSYEQYFGPGTRLTVT.

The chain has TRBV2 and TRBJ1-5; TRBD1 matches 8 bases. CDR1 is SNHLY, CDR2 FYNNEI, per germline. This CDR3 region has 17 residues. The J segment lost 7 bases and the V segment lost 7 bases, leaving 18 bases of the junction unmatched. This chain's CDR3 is CASTADRVAGGRQPQHF. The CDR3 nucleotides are TGTGCCAGCACTGCGGACAGGGTCGCTGGTGGAAGACAGCCCCAGCATTTT.

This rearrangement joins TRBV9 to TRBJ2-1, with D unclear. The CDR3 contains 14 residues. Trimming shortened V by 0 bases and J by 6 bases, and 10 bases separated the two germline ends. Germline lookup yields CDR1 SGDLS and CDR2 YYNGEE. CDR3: CASSVEPRGNEQFF. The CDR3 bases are TGTGCCAGCAGCGTAGAACCGCGAGGCAATGAGCAGTTCTTC. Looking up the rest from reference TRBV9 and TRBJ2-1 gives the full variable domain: DSGVTQTPKHLITATGQRVTLRCSPRSGDLSVYWYQQSLDQGLQFLIQYYNGEERAKGNILERFSAQQFPDLHSELNLSSLELGDSALYFCASSVEPRGNEQFFGPGTRLTVL.

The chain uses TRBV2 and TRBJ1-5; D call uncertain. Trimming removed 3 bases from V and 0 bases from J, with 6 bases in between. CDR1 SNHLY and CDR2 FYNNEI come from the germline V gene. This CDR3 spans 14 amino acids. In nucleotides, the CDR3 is TGTGCCAGCAGTGATAGAGTTAGCAATCAGCCCCAGCATTTT. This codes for CASSDRVSNQPQHF.

As DNA, the CDR3 is TGTGCCAGCAGGGCTAGCGGATTCAATGAGCAGTTCTTC. This gives the protein CASRASGFNEQFF. V is TRBV6-1 and J is TRBJ2-1, with 7 bases fitting TRBD2. Losses at the gene ends were 6 bases for V and 6 bases for J; bases not matched to a gene: 5. Germline V CDR1 and CDR2: MNHNS, SASEGT. The CDR3 runs to 13 residues.

Written as DNA, the CDR3 is TGTGCCAGCAGCAAATTAACTAATCAGCCCCAGCATTTT. This codes for CASSKLTNQPQHF. V gene TRBV21-1 combines with J gene TRBJ1-5. TRBV21-1 is designated a pseudogene. The CDR3 contains 13 residues.

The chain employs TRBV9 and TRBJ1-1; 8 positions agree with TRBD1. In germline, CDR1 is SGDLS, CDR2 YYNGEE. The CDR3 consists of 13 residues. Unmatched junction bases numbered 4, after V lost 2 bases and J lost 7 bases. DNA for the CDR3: TGTGCCAGCAGCGTTCAGGGGGCTGATGAAGCTTTCTTT. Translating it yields CASSVQGADEAFF.

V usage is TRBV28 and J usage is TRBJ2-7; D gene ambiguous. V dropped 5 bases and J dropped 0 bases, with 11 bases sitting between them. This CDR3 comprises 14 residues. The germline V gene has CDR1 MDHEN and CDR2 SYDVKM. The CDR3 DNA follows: TGTGCCAGCAGTCTTCGACTCAGCTCCTACGAGCAGTACTTC. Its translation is CASSLRLSSYEQYF.